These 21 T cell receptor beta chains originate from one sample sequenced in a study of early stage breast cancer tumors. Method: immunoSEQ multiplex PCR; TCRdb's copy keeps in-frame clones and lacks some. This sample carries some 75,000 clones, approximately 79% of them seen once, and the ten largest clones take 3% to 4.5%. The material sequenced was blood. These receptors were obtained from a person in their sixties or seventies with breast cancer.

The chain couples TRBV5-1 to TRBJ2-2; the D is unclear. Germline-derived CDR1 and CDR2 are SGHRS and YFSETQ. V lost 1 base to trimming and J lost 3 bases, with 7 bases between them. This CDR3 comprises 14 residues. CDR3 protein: CASSLNTDTGELFF. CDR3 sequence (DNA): TGCGCCAGCAGCTTGAACACCGACACCGGGGAGCTGTTTTTT.

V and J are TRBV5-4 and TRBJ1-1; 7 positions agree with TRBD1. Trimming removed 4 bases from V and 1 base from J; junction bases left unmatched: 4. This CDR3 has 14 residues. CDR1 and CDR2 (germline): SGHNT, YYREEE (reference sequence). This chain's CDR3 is CASSPDRWNTEAFF. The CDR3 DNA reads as TGTGCCAGCAGCCCGGACAGGTGGAACACTGAAGCTTTCTTT. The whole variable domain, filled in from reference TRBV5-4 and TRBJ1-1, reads ETGVTQSPTHLIKTRGQQVTLRCSSQSGHNTVSWYQQALGQGPQFIFQYYREEENGRGNFPPRFSGLQFPNYSSELNVNALELDDSALYLCASSPDRWNTEAFFGQGTRLTVV.

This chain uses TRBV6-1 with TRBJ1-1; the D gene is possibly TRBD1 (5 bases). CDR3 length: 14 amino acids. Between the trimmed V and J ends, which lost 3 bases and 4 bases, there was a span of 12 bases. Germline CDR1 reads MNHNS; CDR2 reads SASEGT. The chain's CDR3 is CASSEGPRGTEAFF. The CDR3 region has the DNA TGTGCCAGCAGTGAGGGACCCCGGGGCACTGAAGCTTTCTTT.

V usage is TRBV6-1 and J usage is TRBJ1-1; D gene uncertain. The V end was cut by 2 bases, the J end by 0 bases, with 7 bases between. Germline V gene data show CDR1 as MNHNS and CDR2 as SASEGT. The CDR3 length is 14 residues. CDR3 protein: CASSENRMNTEAFF. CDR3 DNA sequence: TGTGCCAGCAGTGAAAACAGAATGAACACTGAAGCTTTCTTT.

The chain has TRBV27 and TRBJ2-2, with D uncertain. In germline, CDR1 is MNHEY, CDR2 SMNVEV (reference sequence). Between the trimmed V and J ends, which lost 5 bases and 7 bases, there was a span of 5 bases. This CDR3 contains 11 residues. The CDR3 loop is CASSPGGELFF. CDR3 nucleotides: TGTGCCAGCAGTCCCGGCGGGGAGCTGTTTTTT.

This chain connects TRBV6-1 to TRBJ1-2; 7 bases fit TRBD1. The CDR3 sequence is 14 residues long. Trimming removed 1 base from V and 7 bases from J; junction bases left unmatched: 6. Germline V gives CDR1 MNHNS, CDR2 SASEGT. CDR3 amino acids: CASSEVRGSGGYTF. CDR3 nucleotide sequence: TGTGCCAGCAGTGAAGTCAGGGGGTCAGGTGGCTACACCTTC.

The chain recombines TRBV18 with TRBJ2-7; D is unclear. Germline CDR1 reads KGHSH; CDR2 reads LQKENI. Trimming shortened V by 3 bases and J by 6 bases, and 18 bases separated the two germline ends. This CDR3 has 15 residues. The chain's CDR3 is CASSPFSPELGEQYF. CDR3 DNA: TGTGCCAGCTCACCGTTTAGCCCAGAACTGGGCGAGCAGTACTTC.

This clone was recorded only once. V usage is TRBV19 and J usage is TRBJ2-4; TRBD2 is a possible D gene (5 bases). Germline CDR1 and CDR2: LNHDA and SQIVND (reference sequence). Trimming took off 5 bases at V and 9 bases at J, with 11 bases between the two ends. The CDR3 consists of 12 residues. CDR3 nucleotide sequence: TGTGCCAGTAGTTTGGCAGAGGGCATTCAGTACTTC. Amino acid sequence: CASSLAEGIQYF.

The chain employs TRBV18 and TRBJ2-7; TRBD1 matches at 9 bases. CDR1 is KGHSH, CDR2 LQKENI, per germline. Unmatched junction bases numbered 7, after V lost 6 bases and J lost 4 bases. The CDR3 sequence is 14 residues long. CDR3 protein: CASSSTGGLYEQYF. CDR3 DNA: TGTGCCAGCTCCTCGACAGGGGGTTTATACGAGCAGTACTTC.

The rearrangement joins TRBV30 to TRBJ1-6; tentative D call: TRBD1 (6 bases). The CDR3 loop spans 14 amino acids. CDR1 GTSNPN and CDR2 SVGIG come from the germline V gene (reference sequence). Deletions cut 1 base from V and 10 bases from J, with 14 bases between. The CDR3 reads CAWSGAGGGSPLHF. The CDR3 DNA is TGTGCCTGGAGTGGGGCCGGAGGGGGATCACCCCTCCACTTT.

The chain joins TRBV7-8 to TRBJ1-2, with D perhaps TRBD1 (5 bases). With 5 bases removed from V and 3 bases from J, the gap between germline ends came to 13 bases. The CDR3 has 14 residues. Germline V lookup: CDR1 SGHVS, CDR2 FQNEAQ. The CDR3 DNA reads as TGTGCCAGCAGCCTTGCGGGGGAGGACTATGGCTACACCTTC. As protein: CASSLAGEDYGYTF.

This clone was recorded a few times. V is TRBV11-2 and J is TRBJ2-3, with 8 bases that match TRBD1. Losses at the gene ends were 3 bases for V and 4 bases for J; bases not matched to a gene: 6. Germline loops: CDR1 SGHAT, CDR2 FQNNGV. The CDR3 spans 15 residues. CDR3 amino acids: CASSLGQDSADTQYF. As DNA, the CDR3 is TGTGCCAGCAGCTTGGGACAGGATTCCGCAGATACGCAGTATTTT.

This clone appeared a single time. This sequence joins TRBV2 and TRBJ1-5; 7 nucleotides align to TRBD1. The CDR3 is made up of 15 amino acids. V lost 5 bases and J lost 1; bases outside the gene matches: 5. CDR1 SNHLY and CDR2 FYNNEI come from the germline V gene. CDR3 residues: CASSPSGQSNQPQHF. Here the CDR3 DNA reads TGTGCCAGCAGTCCCTCGGGACAGAGCAATCAGCCCCAGCATTTT.

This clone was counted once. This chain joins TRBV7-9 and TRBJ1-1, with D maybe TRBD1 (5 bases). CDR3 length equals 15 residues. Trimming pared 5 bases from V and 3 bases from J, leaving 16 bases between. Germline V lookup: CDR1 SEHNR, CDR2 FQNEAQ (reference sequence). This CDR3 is CASSEPGKGHTEAFF. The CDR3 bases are TGTGCCAGCAGCGAGCCAGGGAAGGGACACACTGAAGCTTTCTTT.

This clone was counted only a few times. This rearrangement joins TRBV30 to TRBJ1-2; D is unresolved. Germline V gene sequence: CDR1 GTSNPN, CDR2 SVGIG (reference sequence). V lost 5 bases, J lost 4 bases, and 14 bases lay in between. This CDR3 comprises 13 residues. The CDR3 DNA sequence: TGTGCCTGGGCCAGTAGCGGGTCCTATGGCTACACCTTC. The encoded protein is CAWASSGSYGYTF. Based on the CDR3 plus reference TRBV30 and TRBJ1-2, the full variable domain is SQTIHQWPATLVQPVGSPLSLECTVEGTSNPNLYWYRQAAGRGLQLLFYSVGIGQISSEVPQNLSASRPQDRQFILSSKKLLLSDSGFYLCAWASSGSYGYTFGSGTRLTVV.

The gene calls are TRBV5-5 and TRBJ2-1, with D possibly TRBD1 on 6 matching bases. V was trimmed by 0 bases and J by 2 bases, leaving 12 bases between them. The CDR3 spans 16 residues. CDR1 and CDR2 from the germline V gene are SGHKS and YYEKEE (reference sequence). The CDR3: CASSLGGRGAYNEQFF. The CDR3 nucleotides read TGTGCCAGCAGCTTGGGGGGCAGGGGCGCCTACAATGAGCAGTTCTTC.

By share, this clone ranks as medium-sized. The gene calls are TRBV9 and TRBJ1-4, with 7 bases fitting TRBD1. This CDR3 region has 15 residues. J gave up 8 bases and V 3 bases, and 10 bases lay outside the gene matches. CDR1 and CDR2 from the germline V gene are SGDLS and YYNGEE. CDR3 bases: TGTGCCAGCAGCGAATACAGGGGCGTTGGGGAAAAACTGTTTTTT. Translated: CASSEYRGVGEKLFF.

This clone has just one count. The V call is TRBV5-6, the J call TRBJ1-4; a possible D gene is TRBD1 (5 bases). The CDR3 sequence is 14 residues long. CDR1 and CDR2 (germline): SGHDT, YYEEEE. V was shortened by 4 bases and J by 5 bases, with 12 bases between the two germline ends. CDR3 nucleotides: TGTGCCAGCAGCGCCGGGACGGCGAATGAAAAACTGTTTTTT. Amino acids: CASSAGTANEKLFF. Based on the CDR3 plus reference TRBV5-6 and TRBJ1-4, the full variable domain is DAGVTQSPTHLIKTRGQQVTLRCSPKSGHDTVSWYQQALGQGPQFIFQYYEEEERQRGNFPDRFSGHQFPNYSSELNVNALLLGDSALYLCASSAGTANEKLFFGSGTQLSVL.

The DNA of the CDR3 is TGTGCCAGCGGACAGGGTATAATCGACGAGCAGTACTTC. It encodes CASGQGIIDEQYF. The chain combines TRBV19 with TRBJ2-7, with TRBD1 matching 8 bases. After removal of 9 bases from V and 5 bases from J, the junction contained 9 bases not matched to a gene. The CDR3 spans 13 residues. CDR1 and CDR2 (germline): LNHDA, SQIVND (reference sequence).

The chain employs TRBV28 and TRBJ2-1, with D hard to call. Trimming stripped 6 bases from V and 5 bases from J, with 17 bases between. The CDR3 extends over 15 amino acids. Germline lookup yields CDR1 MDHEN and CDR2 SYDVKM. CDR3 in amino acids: CASSRTPPADNEQFF. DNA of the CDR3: TGTGCCAGCAGCCGTACCCCGCCTGCTGACAATGAGCAGTTCTTC.

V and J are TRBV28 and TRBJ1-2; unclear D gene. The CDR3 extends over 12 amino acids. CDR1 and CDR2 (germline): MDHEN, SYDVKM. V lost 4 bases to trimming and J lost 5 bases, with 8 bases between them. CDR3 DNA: TGTGCCAGCAGTTCAAGATTTTATGGCTACACCTTC. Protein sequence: CASSSRFYGYTF.